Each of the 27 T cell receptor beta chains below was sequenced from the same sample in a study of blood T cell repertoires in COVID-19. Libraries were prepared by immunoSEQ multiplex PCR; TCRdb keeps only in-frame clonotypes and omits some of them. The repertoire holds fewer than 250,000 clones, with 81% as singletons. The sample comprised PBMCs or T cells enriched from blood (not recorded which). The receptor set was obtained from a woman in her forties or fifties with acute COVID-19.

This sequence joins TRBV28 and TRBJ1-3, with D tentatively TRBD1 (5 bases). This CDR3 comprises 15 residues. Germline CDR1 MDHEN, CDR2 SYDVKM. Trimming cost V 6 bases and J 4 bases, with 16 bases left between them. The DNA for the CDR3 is TGTGCCAGCAGCCCCGGGGGGTTCGGAGGAAACACCATATATTTT. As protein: CASSPGGFGGNTIYF.

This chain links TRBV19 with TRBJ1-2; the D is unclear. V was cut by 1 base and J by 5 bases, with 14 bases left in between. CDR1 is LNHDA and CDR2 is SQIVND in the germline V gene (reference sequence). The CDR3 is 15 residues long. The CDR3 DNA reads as TGTGCCAGTAGTATAGCCCGCTTGGGCCCATATGGCTACACCTTC. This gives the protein CASSIARLGPYGYTF.

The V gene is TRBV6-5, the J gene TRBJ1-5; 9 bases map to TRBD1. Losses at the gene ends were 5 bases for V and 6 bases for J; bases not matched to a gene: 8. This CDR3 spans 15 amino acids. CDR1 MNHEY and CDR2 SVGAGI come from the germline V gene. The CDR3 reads CASSPGTGRGQPQHF. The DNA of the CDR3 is TGTGCCAGCAGTCCCGGGACAGGGCGCGGTCAGCCCCAGCATTTT.

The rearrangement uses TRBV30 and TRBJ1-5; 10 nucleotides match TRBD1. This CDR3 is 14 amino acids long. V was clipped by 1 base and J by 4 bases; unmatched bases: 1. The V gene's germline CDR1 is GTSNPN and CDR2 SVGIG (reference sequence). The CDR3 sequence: CAWSAGQGNQPQHF. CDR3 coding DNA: TGTGCCTGGAGTGCGGGACAGGGGAATCAGCCCCAGCATTTT. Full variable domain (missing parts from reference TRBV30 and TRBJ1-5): SQTIHQWPATLVQPVGSPLSLECTVEGTSNPNLYWYRQAAGRGLQLLFYSVGIGQISSEVPQNLSASRPQDRQFILSSKKLLLSDSGFYLCAWSAGQGNQPQHFGDGTRLSIL.

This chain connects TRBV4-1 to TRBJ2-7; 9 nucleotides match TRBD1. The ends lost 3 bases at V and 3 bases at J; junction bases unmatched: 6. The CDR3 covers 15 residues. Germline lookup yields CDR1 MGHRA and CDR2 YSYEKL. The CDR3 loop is CASSQTGGESYEQYF. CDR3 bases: TGCGCCAGCAGCCAGACAGGGGGAGAAAGCTACGAGCAGTACTTC.

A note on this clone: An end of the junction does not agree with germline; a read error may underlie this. CDR3 nucleotide sequence: TGTGCTAGCAGCCCGACTAGCGGGGGTCGGGTAGATACGCAGTATTTT. Translation gives CASSPTSGGRVDTQYF. The rearrangement links TRBV7-7 to TRBJ2-3, with 12 bases identical to TRBD2. Germline V gives CDR1 SSHAT, CDR2 FNYEAQ (reference sequence). This CDR3 is built from 16 residues.

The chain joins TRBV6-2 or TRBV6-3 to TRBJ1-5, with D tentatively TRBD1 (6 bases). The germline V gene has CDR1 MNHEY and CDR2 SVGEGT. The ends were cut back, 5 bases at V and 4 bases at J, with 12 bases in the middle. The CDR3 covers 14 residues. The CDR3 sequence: CASSVQGQNQPQHF. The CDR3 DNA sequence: TGTGCCAGCAGTGTACAGGGTCAGAATCAGCCCCAGCATTTT.

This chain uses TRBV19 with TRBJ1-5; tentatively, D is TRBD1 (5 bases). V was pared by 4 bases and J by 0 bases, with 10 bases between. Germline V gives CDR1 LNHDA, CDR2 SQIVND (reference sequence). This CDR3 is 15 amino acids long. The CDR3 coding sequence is TGTGCCAGTAGTAGCCAGGGATTTAGCAATCAGCCCCAGCATTTT. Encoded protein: CASSSQGFSNQPQHF. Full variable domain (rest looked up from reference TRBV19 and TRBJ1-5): DGGITQSPKYLFRKEGQNVTLSCEQNLNHDAMYWYRQDPGQGLRLIYYSQIVNDFQKGDIAEGYSVSREKKESFPLTVTSAQKNPTAFYLCASSSQGFSNQPQHFGDGTRLSIL.

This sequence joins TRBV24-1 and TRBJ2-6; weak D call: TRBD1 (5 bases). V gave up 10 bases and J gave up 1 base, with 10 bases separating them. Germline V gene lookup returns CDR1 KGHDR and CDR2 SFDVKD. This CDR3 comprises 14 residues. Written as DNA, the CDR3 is TGTGCCACAAGTTCAGGGTCTGGGGCCAACGTCCTGACTTTC. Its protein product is CATSSGSGANVLTF.

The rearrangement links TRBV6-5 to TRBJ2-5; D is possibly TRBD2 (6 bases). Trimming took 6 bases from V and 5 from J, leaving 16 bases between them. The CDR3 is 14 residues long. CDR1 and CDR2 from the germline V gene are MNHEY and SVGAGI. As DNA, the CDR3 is TGTGCCAGCAGGGAGTTCGGGGGTGGGGAGACCCAGTACTTC. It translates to CASREFGGGETQYF.

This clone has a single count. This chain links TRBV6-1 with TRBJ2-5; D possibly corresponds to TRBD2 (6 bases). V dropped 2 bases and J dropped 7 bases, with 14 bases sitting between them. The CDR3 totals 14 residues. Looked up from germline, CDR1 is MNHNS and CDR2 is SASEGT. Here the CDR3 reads CASSEPLALGTQYF. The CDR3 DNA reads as TGTGCCAGCAGTGAACCACTAGCTTTGGGGACCCAGTACTTC.

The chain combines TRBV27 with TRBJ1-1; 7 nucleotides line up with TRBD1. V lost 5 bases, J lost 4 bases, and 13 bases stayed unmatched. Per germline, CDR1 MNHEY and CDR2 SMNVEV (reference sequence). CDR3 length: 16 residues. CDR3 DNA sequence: TGTGCCAGCAGTCCCTTTTCAGGGGGTTTGTCCACTGAAGCTTTCTTT. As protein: CASSPFSGGLSTEAFF.

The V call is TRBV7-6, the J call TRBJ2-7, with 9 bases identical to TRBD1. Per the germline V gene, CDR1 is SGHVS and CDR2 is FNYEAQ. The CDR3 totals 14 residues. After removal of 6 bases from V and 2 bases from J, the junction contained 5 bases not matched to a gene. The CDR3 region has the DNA TGTGCCAGCAGTCACCGGGACAGGGCCTACGAGCAGTACTTC. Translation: CASSHRDRAYEQYF.

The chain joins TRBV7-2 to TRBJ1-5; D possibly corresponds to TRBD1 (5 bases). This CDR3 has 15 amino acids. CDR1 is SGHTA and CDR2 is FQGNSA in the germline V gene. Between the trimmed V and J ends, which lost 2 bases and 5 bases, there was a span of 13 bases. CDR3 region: CASSLRAGQDQPQHF. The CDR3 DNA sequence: TGTGCCAGCAGCTTACGGGCAGGGCAGGATCAGCCCCAGCATTTT.

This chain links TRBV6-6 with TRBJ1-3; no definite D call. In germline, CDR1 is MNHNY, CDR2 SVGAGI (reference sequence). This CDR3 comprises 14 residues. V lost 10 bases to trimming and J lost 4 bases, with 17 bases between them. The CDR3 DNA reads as TGTGCCACCCGGCGCGGGGAAGAAGGAAACACCATATATTTT. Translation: CATRRGEEGNTIYF.

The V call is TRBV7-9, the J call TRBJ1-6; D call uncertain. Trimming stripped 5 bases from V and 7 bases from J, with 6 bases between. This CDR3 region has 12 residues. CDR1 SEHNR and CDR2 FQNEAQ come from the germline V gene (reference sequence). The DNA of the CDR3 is TGTGCCAGCAGCCACGGGAATTCACCCCTCCACTTT. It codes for CASSHGNSPLHF.

The CDR3 nucleotides read TGTGCCAGCAGCTTCGACAGAATAGGCACTGAAGCTTTCTTT. Its protein is CASSFDRIGTEAFF. This chain connects TRBV7-8 to TRBJ1-1, with D maybe TRBD1 (5 bases). The CDR3 totals 14 residues. V lost 3 bases, J lost 4 bases, and 12 bases lay in between. The germline CDR1 and CDR2 sequences are SGHVS and FQNEAQ.

CDR3 coding DNA: TGTGCCACCAGTGATCTGCGGACCTACGAGCAGTACTTC. It codes for CATSDLRTYEQYF. The chain joins TRBV24-1 to TRBJ2-7, with D unresolved. V gave up 3 bases and J gave up 2 bases, with 7 bases separating them. Germline CDR1 is KGHDR and CDR2 is SFDVKD. The CDR3 extends over 13 amino acids.

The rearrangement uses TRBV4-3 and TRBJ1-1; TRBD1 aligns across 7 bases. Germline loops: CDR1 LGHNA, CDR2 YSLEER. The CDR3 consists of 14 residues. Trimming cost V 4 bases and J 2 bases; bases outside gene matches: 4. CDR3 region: CASSRTGYNTEAFF. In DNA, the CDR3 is TGCGCCAGCAGCCGGACAGGTTACAACACTGAAGCTTTCTTT.

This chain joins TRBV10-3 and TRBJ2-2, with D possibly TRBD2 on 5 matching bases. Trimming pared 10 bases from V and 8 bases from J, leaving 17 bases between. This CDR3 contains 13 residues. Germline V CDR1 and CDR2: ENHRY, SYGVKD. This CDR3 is CATRGRAEGELFF. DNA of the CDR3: TGTGCCACGCGAGGGCGGGCGGAAGGGGAGCTGTTTTTT.

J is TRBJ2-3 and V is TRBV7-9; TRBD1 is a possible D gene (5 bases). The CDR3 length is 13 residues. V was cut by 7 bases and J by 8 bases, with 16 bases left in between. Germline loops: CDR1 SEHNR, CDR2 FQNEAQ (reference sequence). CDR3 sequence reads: CASTPSSGATQYF. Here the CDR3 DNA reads TGTGCCAGCACCCCCTCGTCTGGGGCTACGCAGTATTTT. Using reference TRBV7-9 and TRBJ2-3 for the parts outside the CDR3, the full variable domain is DTGVSQNPRHKITKRGQNVTFRCDPISEHNRLYWYRQTLGQGPEFLTYFQNEAQLEKSRLLSDRFSAERPKGSFSTLEIQRTEQGDSAMYLCASTPSSGATQYFGPGTRLTVL.

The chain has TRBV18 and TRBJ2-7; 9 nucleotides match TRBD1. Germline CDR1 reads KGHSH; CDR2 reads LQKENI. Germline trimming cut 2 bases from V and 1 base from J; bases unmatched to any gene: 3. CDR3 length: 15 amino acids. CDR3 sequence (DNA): TGTGCCAGCTCACCAGGGGGACAGGGTTCCTACGAGCAGTACTTC. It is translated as CASSPGGQGSYEQYF.

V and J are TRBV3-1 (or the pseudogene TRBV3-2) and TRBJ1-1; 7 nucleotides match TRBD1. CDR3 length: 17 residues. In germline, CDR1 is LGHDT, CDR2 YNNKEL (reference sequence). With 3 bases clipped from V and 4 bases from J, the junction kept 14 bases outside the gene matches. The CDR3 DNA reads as TGTGCCAGCAGCCATAGTAGGACAGGCGCCGGGAGCACTGAAGCTTTCTTT. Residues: CASSHSRTGAGSTEAFF.

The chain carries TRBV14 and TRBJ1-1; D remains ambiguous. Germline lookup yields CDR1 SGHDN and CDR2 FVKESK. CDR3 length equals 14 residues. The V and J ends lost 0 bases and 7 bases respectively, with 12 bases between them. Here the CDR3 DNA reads TGTGCCAGCAGCCAAGATCGGGGAGAAAGTGAAGCTTTCTTT. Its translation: CASSQDRGESEAFF.

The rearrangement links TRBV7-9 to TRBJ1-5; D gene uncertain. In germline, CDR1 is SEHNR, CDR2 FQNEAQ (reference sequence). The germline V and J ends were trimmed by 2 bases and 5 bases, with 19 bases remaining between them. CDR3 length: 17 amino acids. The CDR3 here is CASSLTSVWEGDQPQHF. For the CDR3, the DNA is TGTGCCAGCAGCTTAACTTCGGTCTGGGAGGGTGATCAGCCCCAGCATTTT.

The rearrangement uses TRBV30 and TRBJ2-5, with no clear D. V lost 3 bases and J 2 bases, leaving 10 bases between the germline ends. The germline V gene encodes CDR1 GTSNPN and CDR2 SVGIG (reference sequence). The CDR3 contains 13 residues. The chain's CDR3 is CAWSDILQETQYF. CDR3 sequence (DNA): TGTGCCTGGAGCGACATCCTACAAGAGACCCAGTACTTC.

The CDR3 sequence: CAIRDGGAPDTQYF. The DNA for the CDR3 is TGTGCCATCAGGGACGGGGGGGCTCCAGATACGCAGTATTTT. The genes are TRBV10-3 and TRBJ2-3, with TRBD2 identical over 8 bases. CDR3 length: 14 residues. Losses at the gene ends were 6 bases for V and 4 bases for J; bases not matched to a gene: 6. Per germline, CDR1 ENHRY and CDR2 SYGVKD.